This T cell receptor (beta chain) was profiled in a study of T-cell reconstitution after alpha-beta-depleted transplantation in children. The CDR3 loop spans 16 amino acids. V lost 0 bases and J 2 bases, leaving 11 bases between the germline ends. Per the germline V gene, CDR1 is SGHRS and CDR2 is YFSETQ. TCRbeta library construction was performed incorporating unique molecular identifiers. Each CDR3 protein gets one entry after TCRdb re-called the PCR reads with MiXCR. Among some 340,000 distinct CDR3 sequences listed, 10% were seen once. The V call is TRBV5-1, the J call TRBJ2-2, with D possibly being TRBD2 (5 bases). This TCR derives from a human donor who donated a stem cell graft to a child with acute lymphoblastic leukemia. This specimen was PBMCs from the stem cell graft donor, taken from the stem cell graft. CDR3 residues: CASSLEASPNTGELFF. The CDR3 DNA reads TGCGCCAGCAGCTTGGAGGCTAGCCCAAACACCGGGGAGCTGTTTTTT.